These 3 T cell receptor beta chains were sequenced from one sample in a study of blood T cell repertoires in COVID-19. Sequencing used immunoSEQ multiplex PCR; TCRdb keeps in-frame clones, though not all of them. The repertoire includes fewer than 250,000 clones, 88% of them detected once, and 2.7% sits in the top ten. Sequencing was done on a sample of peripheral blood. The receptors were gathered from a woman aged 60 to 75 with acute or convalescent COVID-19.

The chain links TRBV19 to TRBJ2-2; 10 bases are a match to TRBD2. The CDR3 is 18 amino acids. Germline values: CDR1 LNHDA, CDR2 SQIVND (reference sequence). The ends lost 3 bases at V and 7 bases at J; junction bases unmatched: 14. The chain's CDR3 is CASSMIGLQRGGSGELFF. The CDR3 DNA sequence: TGTGCCAGTAGTATGATCGGGCTCCAGCGGGGGGGCAGCGGGGAGCTGTTTTTT.

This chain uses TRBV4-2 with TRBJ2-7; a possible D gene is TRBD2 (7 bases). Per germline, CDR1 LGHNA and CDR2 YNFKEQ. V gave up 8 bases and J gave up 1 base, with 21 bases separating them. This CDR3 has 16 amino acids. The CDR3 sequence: CASRMTSAGASYEQYF. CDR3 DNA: TGTGCCAGCCGCATGACTAGTGCGGGGGCTTCCTACGAGCAGTACTTC.

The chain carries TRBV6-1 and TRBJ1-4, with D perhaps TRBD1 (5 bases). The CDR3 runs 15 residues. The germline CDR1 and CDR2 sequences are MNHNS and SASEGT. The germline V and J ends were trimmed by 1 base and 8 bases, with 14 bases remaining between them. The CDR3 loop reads CASSEGQRLREKLFF. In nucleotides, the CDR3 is TGTGCCAGCAGTGAAGGACAGAGACTTAGGGAAAAACTGTTTTTT.